Each of the 27 T cell receptor beta chains below was sequenced from the same sample in a study of CD8+CD57+ T cells in acquired aplastic anemia. TCR beta VDJ combinations and CDR3 sequences were profiled from genomic DNA. TCRdb re-called the reads through MiXCR, storing one row per CDR3 protein. The sample consists of roughly 420,000 distinct CDR3 sequences, about two thirds of them appearing once. The sequencing sample was made of sorted CD4+, CD8+, or CD8+CD57+ T cells (not recorded which) from PBMCs. Receptor source: a human donor in good health, serving as a control.

A word on this clonotype: Germline and junction disagree at one end, which may indicate a read error. The rearrangement joins TRBV7-7 to TRBJ2-3, with unresolved D. From germline, CDR1 is SSHAT and CDR2 FNYEAQ (reference sequence). CDR3 length: 14 residues. The CDR3 region has the DNA TGTGCTAGCAGCTCACGGCCGAACACTGAAGCGCTCTTTTTT. It codes for CASSSRPNTEALFF.

This clonotype was detected ten times or more. The chain has TRBV14 and TRBJ2-1, with 13 bases that match TRBD2. Germline assignment: CDR1 SGHDN and CDR2 FVKESK. The V and J ends lost 0 bases and 4 bases, in that order; junction bases with no gene match: 3. The CDR3 runs to 17 residues. Here the CDR3 reads CASSQELAGGPYNEQFF. The DNA of the CDR3 is TGTGCCAGCAGCCAAGAACTAGCGGGGGGGCCGTACAATGAGCAGTTCTTC. The complete variable domain, with remaining parts taken from reference TRBV14 and TRBJ2-1, reads EAGVTQFPSHSVIEKGQTVTLRCDPISGHDNLYWYRRVMGKEIKFLLHFVKESKQDESGMPNNRFLAERTGGTYSTLKVQPAELEDSGVYFCASSQELAGGPYNEQFFGPGTRLTVL.

The chain links TRBV7-8 to TRBJ2-1, with unresolved D. The CDR3 has 15 amino acids. Trimming pared 5 bases from V and 7 bases from J, leaving 18 bases between. Germline values: CDR1 SGHVS, CDR2 FQNEAQ. The CDR3 coding sequence is TGTGCCAGCAGCGTCCCGACCACAGCCGTAAATGAGCAGTTCTTC. Translating gives CASSVPTTAVNEQFF.

The rearrangement joins TRBV2 to TRBJ1-6, with D possibly matching TRBD1 (5 bases). In germline, CDR1 is SNHLY, CDR2 FYNNEI. V was cut by 6 bases and J by 10 bases, with 19 bases left in between. The CDR3 covers 15 residues. The CDR3 loop reads CASSLQGAPVSPLHF. CDR3 bases: TGTGCCAGCAGCTTGCAAGGGGCGCCTGTGTCACCCCTCCACTTT.

In this sample, this clonotype turned up many times. The V and J genes are TRBV19 and TRBJ1-5, with D tentatively TRBD1 (5 bases). V lost 1 base and J 0 bases, leaving 13 bases between the germline ends. Per germline, CDR1 LNHDA and CDR2 SQIVND (reference sequence). The CDR3 covers 17 residues. The CDR3 spells CASSIGGAGYSNQPQHF. The CDR3 nucleotides are TGTGCCAGTAGTATAGGCGGGGCAGGGTATAGCAATCAGCCCCAGCATTTT.

Comment on this clonotype: Since no conserved phenylalanine or tryptophan closes the CDR3, a read error is the likely cause. It is unclear where the CDR3 begins or ends on the DNA, so no DNA is shown, and the CDR3 is as TCRdb lists it. The chain employs TRBV7-2 and TRBJ2-5. Per germline, CDR1 SGHTA and CDR2 FQGNSA. The CDR3 is 12 amino acids long, termini counted. The CDR3 spells CASSFNFERKYL.

This clonotype was found a few times. V and J are TRBV7-6 and TRBJ2-5, with D tentatively TRBD2 (6 bases). This CDR3 spans 13 amino acids. The germline V gene encodes CDR1 SGHVS and CDR2 FNYEAQ. Trimming pared 3 bases from V and 9 bases from J, leaving 14 bases between. As DNA, the CDR3 is TGTGCCAGCAGCTTGGGGGGAGGTCAGCCCCAGTACTTC. Translated: CASSLGGGQPQYF.

This sequence joins TRBV5-8 and TRBJ1-1; 7 positions match TRBD1. From germline, CDR1 is SGHTS and CDR2 YDEGEE. V shed 1 base, J shed 10 bases, and the junction held 4 bases outside the gene matches. CDR3 length equals 12 residues. CDR3 sequence: CASSLKTGRAFF. In DNA form, the CDR3 reads TGTGCCAGCAGCTTGAAGACAGGGCGAGCTTTCTTT.

This clonotype was recorded only once. A read error is likely, as this CDR3 ends without the conserved phenylalanine or tryptophan. The rearrangement uses TRBV2 and TRBJ2-7; 7 bases match TRBD1. The CDR3 spans 15 residues. Per the germline V gene, CDR1 is SNHLY and CDR2 is FYNNEI. DNA of the CDR3: TGTGCCAGCAGGCCCGGACAGGCCCCCTCCGACGAGCAGTACGGG. Amino acid sequence: CASRPGQAPSDEQYG.

In regard to this clonotype: Since a much larger clone is just one base distant, this may be a read error. Because the CDR3 is missing its conserved closing phenylalanine or tryptophan, this is likely a read error. DNA for the CDR3: TGTGCCAGCAGCACGACAGGATTCTATGGCTACACCTCC. Translation gives CASSTTGFYGYTS. The rearrangement uses TRBV27 and TRBJ1-2; tentatively, D is TRBD1 (6 bases). The germline CDR1 and CDR2 sequences are MNHEY and SMNVEV (reference sequence). The V end was cut by 6 bases, the J end by 4 bases, with 12 bases between. CDR3 size: 13 residues.

A word on this clonotype: Given the absence of the conserved phenylalanine or tryptophan at the CDR3 end, a read error is likely. The DNA is omitted, as the CDR3 cannot be located on it reliably, and the CDR3 follows TCRdb's listing. This chain uses TRBV9 with TRBJ1-6. The germline CDR1 and CDR2 sequences are SGDLS and YYNGEE. From its first to its last residue, the CDR3 has 13 amino acids. The CDR3 is CASSQEQTSSHHL.

The rearrangement links TRBV7-2 to TRBJ2-7; 9 nucleotides line up with TRBD2. The CDR3 contains 14 residues. Per the germline V gene, CDR1 is SGHTA and CDR2 is FQGNSA. The trim removed 1 base at V and 12 bases at J, leaving 10 bases unmatched. CDR3 sequence (DNA): TGTGCCAGCAGCTTAGAGGGACTAGCTTACGGGTTGTACTTC. Residues: CASSLEGLAYGLYF.

The J gene is TRBJ2-5, the V gene TRBV2; D may be TRBD2 (6 bases). The CDR3 has 13 residues. The germline V and J ends were trimmed by 6 bases and 5 bases, with 13 bases remaining between them. Germline V CDR1 and CDR2: SNHLY, FYNNEI. The CDR3 loop is CASSAGLAETQYF. CDR3 nucleotide sequence: TGTGCCAGCAGCGCGGGGTTGGCGGAGACCCAGTACTTC.

As concerns this clonotype: No conserved phenylalanine or tryptophan ends this CDR3, so it is likely a read error. The chain employs TRBV7-8 and TRBJ1-2; D remains ambiguous. This CDR3 has 15 amino acids. Germline V gives CDR1 SGHVS, CDR2 FQNEAQ. V lost 2 bases, J lost 0 bases, and 10 bases lay in between. DNA for the CDR3: TGTGCCAGCAGCTTAACCCCAGACTCTAACTATGGCTACACCTCC. Its translation: CASSLTPDSNYGYTS.

This clonotype has only one observation. The V and J genes are TRBV7-2 and TRBJ2-7, with TRBD2 identical over 12 bases. In germline, CDR1 is SGHTA, CDR2 FQGNSA. V lost 5 bases to trimming and J lost 7 bases; unmatched junction nucleotides: 6. CDR3 length: 14 amino acids. CDR3 in amino acids: CASSQLAGGNEQYF. The CDR3 DNA sequence: TGTGCCAGCAGCCAACTAGCGGGGGGTAATGAGCAGTACTTC. Complete variable domain (other parts from reference TRBV7-2 and TRBJ2-7): GAGVSQSPSNKVTEKGKDVELRCDPISGHTALYWYRQSLGQGLEFLIYFQGNSAPDKSGLPSDRFSAERTGGSVSTLTIQRTQQEDSAVYLCASSQLAGGNEQYFGPGTRLTVT.

V usage is TRBV7-6 and J usage is TRBJ2-1, with 9 bases identical to TRBD2. The CDR3 runs 14 residues. The V segment lost 5 bases and the J segment 7 bases; nucleotides outside the gene matches: 6. Germline V gene sequence: CDR1 SGHVS, CDR2 FNYEAQ. The chain's CDR3 is CASSNSGGINEQFF. CDR3 nucleotides: TGTGCCAGCAGCAACAGCGGGGGGATAAATGAGCAGTTCTTC.

This chain links TRBV12-3 or TRBV12-4 with TRBJ1-4; unclear D gene. V dropped 5 bases and J dropped 8 bases, with 15 bases sitting between them. CDR3 size: 14 residues. The CDR3 bases are TGTGCCAGCAGTGGGCCTAGCGGGTCCGAAAAACTGTTTTTT. Its translation is CASSGPSGSEKLFF.

This clonotype has a count of ten or more. The genes are TRBV30 and TRBJ2-3; TRBD1 agrees at 7 bases. The CDR3 length is 14 residues. V trimming: 5 bases; J trimming: 2 bases; junction bases outside the gene matches: 7. CDR1 and CDR2 (germline): GTSNPN, SVGIG (reference sequence). The CDR3 loop reads CAWVRGLNTDTQYF. The CDR3 DNA reads TGTGCCTGGGTTAGGGGGCTGAACACAGATACGCAGTATTTT.

V usage is TRBV4-3 and J usage is TRBJ2-7; possible D gene TRBD2, 5 bases. The ends were cut back, 0 bases at V and 1 base at J, with 19 bases in the middle. CDR1 and CDR2 (germline): LGHNA, YSLEER. The CDR3 totals 18 residues. The CDR3 bases are TGCGCCAGCAGCCAAGATGGACCCCCTAGCTCCTCTTCCTACGAGCAGTACTTC. Translation: CASSQDGPPSSSSYEQYF.

The rearrangement uses TRBV5-6 and TRBJ2-7; D is perhaps TRBD2 (6 bases). Between the trimmed V and J ends, which lost 4 bases and 6 bases, there was a span of 17 bases. CDR3 length: 14 amino acids. Germline V gene sequence: CDR1 SGHDT, CDR2 YYEEEE. CDR3 sequence (DNA): TGTGCCAGCAGCACGCCTCGGGGGATGGTCGAGCAGTACTTC. Residues: CASSTPRGMVEQYF.

This clonotype was detected ten times or more. The chain uses TRBV19 and TRBJ2-7, with D perhaps TRBD1 (6 bases). The CDR3 spans 15 residues. CDR1 and CDR2 from the germline V gene are LNHDA and SQIVND (reference sequence). Trimming took off 1 base at V and 0 bases at J, with 10 bases between the two ends. The CDR3 reads CASSIVYRDSYEQYF. The CDR3 DNA reads TGTGCCAGTAGTATAGTCTACAGGGACTCCTACGAGCAGTACTTC.

The chain combines TRBV6-6 with TRBJ1-6; the match to TRBD1 covers 9 bases. Germline V lookup: CDR1 MNHNY, CDR2 SVGAGI (reference sequence). The CDR3 extends over 16 amino acids. V lost 4 bases and J lost 7; bases outside the gene matches: 8. The CDR3 region is CASSCTPTGGNSPLHF. The CDR3, as DNA: TGTGCCAGCAGTTGCACTCCGACAGGGGGGAATTCACCCCTCCACTTT.

The chain has TRBV9 and TRBJ2-1; TRBD2 is a possible D gene (6 bases). This CDR3 region has 15 residues. Germline-derived CDR1 and CDR2 are SGDLS and YYNGEE. V was shortened by 5 bases and J by 7 bases, with 19 bases between the two germline ends. As DNA, the CDR3 is TGTGCCAGCAGTTTACTACTAGCAGCAGATAATGAGCAGTTCTTC. Amino acids: CASSLLLAADNEQFF. Full variable domain (rest looked up from reference TRBV9 and TRBJ2-1): DSGVTQTPKHLITATGQRVTLRCSPRSGDLSVYWYQQSLDQGLQFLIQYYNGEERAKGNILERFSAQQFPDLHSELNLSSLELGDSALYFCASSLLLAADNEQFFGPGTRLTVL.

The chain is built from TRBV10-3 and TRBJ1-1; D ambiguous. The V gene's germline CDR1 is ENHRY and CDR2 SYGVKD. This CDR3 is built from 15 residues. Trimming took 2 bases from V and 2 from J, leaving 12 bases between them. The CDR3 sequence: CAISETKWVNTEAFF. Here the CDR3 DNA reads TGTGCCATCAGTGAGACTAAATGGGTTAACACTGAAGCTTTCTTT.

Notes on this clonotype: With a much larger clone just one base away, this may be a read error. The gene calls are TRBV30 and TRBJ1-5, with D maybe TRBD1 (5 bases). Germline CDR1 reads GTSNPN; CDR2 reads SVGIG (reference sequence). The CDR3 runs 15 residues. The CDR3 loop is CAWGVPGFSNQPQHF. The CDR3, as DNA: TGTGCCTGGGGTGTACCAGGGTTTAGCAATCAGCCCCAGCATTTT.

As for this clonotype: One end of the junction fails to match germline, which may point to a read error. The chain links TRBV24-1 to TRBJ2-7; D uncertain. CDR1 is KGHDR, CDR2 SFDVKD, per germline. This CDR3 spans 13 amino acids. The DNA for the CDR3 is TGCACCGCTCGGTCCCCAGGCTCCTACGAGCAGTACTTC. It yields the protein CTARSPGSYEQYF.

This clonotype was observed a single time. At one end, the junction sequence differs from germline, possibly due to a read error. The CDR3 loop reads CASSLAGTRFPTNTEAFF. In DNA form, the CDR3 reads TGCGCCAGCAGCTTAGCGGGGACACGCTTCCCGACGAACACTGAAGCTTTCTTT. The genes are TRBV11-2 and TRBJ1-1; a possible D gene is TRBD1 (6 bases). There are 18 residues in the CDR3. Per germline, CDR1 SGHAT and CDR2 FQNNGV.